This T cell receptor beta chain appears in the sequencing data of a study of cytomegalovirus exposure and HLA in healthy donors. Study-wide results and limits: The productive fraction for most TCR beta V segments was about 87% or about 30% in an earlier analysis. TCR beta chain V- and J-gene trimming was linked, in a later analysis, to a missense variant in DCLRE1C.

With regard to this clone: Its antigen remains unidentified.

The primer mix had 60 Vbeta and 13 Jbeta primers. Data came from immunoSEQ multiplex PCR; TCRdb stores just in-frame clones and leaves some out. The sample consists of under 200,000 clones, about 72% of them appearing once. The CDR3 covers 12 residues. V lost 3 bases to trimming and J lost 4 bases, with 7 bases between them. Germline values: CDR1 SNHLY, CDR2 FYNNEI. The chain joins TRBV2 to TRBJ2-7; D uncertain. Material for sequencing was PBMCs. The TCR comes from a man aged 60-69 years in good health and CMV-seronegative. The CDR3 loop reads CASSETGYEQYF. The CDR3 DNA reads TGTGCCAGCAGTGAGACTGGGTACGAGCAGTACTTC.